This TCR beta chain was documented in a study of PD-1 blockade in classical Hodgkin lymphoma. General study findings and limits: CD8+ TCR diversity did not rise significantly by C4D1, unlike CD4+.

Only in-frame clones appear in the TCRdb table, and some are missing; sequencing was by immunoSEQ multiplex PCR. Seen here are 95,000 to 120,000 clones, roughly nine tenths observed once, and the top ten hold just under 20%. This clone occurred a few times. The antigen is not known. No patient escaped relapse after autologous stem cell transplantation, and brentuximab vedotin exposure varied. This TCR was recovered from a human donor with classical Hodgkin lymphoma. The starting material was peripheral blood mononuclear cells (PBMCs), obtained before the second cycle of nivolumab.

CDR3 sequence: CASSLGGQGAGANVLTF. CDR3 DNA sequence: TGTGCCAGCAGCTTGGGGGGACAGGGGGCTGGGGCCAACGTCCTGACTTTC. This chain uses TRBV5-4 with TRBJ2-6; TRBD1 matches 11 bases. J lost 2 bases, V lost 0 bases, and 1 base had no gene match. The CDR3 has 17 residues. Germline lookup yields CDR1 SGHNT and CDR2 YYREEE (reference sequence). The full variable domain, its missing parts supplied by reference TRBV5-4 and TRBJ2-6, is ETGVTQSPTHLIKTRGQQVTLRCSSQSGHNTVSWYQQALGQGPQFIFQYYREEENGRGNFPPRFSGLQFPNYSSELNVNALELDDSALYLCASSLGGQGAGANVLTFGAGSRLTVL.